This T cell receptor (beta chain) was obtained from a study of PD-L1 blockade in urothelial cancer. As for the study in general: In the patient group, about 85% of the roughly 29 were males with bladder-origin urothelial cancer.

Time point reported: pretreatment peripheral blood. For each patient, 1 to 8 samples were obtained, pretreatment and on-treatment. Between the trimmed V and J ends, which lost 0 bases and 6 bases, there was a span of 14 bases. The CDR3 has 16 amino acids. From germline, CDR1 is LGHNA and CDR2 YNFKEQ. TCRdb's copy holds only in-frame clones and misses some; the assay was immunoSEQ multiplex PCR. The sample lists 35,000 or so clones; roughly 84% were seen once. The chain has TRBV4-2 and TRBJ1-4; a weak D match, TRBD1 (6 bases). Sequenced material: PBMCs, taken around atezolizumab (anti-PD-L1) treatment. This clonotype was sampled from a man aged 55 to 70 with urothelial cancer. The CDR3 spells CASSQDRGGRYEKLFF. As DNA, the CDR3 is TGTGCCAGCAGCCAAGATCGCGGGGGGCGCTATGAAAAACTGTTTTTT.